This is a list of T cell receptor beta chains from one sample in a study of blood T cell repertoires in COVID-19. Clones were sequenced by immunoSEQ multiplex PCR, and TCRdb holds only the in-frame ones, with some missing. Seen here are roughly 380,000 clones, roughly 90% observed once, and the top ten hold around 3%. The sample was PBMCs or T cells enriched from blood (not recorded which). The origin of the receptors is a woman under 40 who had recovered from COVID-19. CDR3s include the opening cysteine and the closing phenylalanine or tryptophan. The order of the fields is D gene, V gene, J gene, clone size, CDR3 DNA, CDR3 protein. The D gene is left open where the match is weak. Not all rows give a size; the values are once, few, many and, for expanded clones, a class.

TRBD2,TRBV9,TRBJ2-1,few,TGTGCCAGCAGCGTAGGTAGCGGGGGTCCCTACAATGAGCAGTTCTTC,CASSVGSGGPYNEQFF
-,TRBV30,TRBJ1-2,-,TGTGCCTGGAGTGGAGGGAGCGGCTACACCTTC,CAWSGGSGYTF
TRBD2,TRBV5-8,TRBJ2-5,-,TGTGCCAGCAGCCCCGGGGGGGGAAAAGAGACCCAGTACTTC,CASSPGGGKETQYF
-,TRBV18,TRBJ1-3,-,TGTGCCAGCTCCGATAGTTCTGGAAACACCATATATTTT,CASSDSSGNTIYF
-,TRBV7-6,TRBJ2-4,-,TGTGCCAGCAGCTTAGCGCGGGAACCTCTAGCCAAAAACATTCAGTACTTC,CASSLAREPLAKNIQYF
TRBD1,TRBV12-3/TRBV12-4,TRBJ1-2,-,TGTGCCAGCAGTGGACAGGGCTACTATGGCTACACCTTC,CASSGQGYYGYTF
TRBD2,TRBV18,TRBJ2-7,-,TGTGCCAGCTCACCGAGCGGAGGGGAGGGTGAGCAGTACTTC,CASSPSGGEGEQYF
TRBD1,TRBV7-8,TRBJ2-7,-,TGTGCCAGCAGCTTGGTTAAGGGACAGGGCCTGTACGAGCAGTACTTC,CASSLVKGQGLYEQYF
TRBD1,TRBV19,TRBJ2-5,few,TGTGCCAGTAGTATATCGACAGGGGTGGAGACCCAGTACTTC,CASSISTGVETQYF
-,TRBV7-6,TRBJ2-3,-,TGTGCCAGCAGTCGGAGCACAGATACGCAGTATTTT,CASSRSTDTQYF